These T cell receptor beta chains were read from a single sample in a study of molecular identifiers for immune sequencing clone quantification. MiXCR was run by TCRdb on the PCR reads, yielding one entry per CDR3 protein. Of 400,000 to 600,000 distinct CDR3 sequences detected, about 26% appear once; the ten largest clones hold 0.7% to 0.9%. The sequenced sample consisted of naive CD8+ T cells from blood, with Jurkat cell RNA spiked in. These receptors were obtained from a human donor in good health. Some libraries in this study had Jurkat cell RNA spiked in. CDR3s include the opening cysteine and the closing phenylalanine or tryptophan. A D gene is named only where the DNA matches it firmly. Size is stated for part of the rows, as once, few or many counts, or as a class when the clone is expanded.

NA,TRBJ2-2,TRBV6-2/TRBV6-3,TRBD2,CASSLLSGENTGELVF,TGTGCCAGCAGCCTCCTTAGCGGGGAAAACACCGGGGAGCTGGTTTTT
many,TRBJ2-3,TRBV7-9,NA,CASSLVGGFDTQYF,TGTGCCAGCAGCTTAGTTGGGGGGTTCGATACGCAGTATTTT
few,TRBJ2-1,TRBV24-1,NA,CATSDSIGVSYNEQFF,TGTGCCACCAGTGATTCGATCGGGGTCTCCTACAATGAGCAGTTCTTC
NA,TRBJ2-1,TRBV20-1,NA,CSARNDRTSYNEQFF,TGCAGTGCTAGAAACGACAGGACCTCCTACAATGAGCAGTTCTTC
few,TRBJ1-6,TRBV9,NA,CASSSRGSSYNSPLHF,TGTGCCAGCAGCTCCCGTGGGAGCTCCTATAATTCACCCCTCCACTTT
few,TRBJ2-1,TRBV27,NA,CASSLSGQLSYNEQFF,TGTGCCAGCAGTTTATCAGGGCAGCTCTCCTACAATGAGCAGTTCTTC
many,TRBJ2-5,TRBV7-8,NA,CASSPQGNWETQYF,TGTGCCAGCAGCCCTCAGGGGAATTGGGAGACCCAGTACTTC
few,TRBJ1-2,TRBV4-3,TRBD1,CASSQETGESIYYGYTF,TGCGCCAGCAGCCAAGAGACAGGGGAGTCGATCTACTATGGCTACACCTTC
many,TRBJ2-2,TRBV7-9,TRBD2,CASSSTPRGVPGELFF,TGTGCCAGCAGCTCCACCCCCCGGGGGGTTCCCGGGGAGCTGTTTTTT
NA,TRBJ2-7,TRBV4-3,TRBD2,CASSQERGGAYEQYF,TGCGCCAGCAGCCAAGAGCGGGGGGGAGCCTACGAGCAGTACTTC
NA,TRBJ1-2,TRBV19,TRBD1,CASKQGGAGYTF,TGTGCCAGTAAGCAGGGGGGCGCTGGCTACACCTTC
NA,TRBJ1-3,TRBV30,NA,CAWDTTRGNTIYF,TGTGCCTGGGATACGACACGGGGAAACACCATATATTTT
NA,TRBJ2-7,TRBV27,TRBD2,CASSLTGLAGPYEQYF,TGTGCCAGCAGTCTAACGGGACTAGCGGGCCCCTACGAGCAGTACTTC
NA,TRBJ1-6,TRBV27,NA,CASSLGADSPLHF,TGTGCCAGCAGTCTTGGAGCGGATTCACCCCTCCACTTT
many,TRBJ2-7,TRBV5-8,NA,CASSLGDTEQYF,TGTGCCAGCAGCTTGGGGGATACCGAGCAGTACTTC
NA,TRBJ2-1,TRBV13,TRBD2,CASSTAFAIAGMRDEQFF,TGTGCCAGCAGCACCGCCTTCGCAATAGCGGGGATGAGGGATGAGCAGTTCTTC
many,TRBJ2-2,TRBV28,TRBD1,CASSLGGTGLAGELFF,TGTGCCAGCAGTTTAGGCGGGACAGGGCTGGCCGGGGAGCTGTTTTTT
NA,TRBJ2-7,TRBV6-5,NA,CASSYRTSYEQYF,TGTGCCAGCAGTTACAGGACGAGCTACGAGCAGTACTTC
few,TRBJ1-2,TRBV4-1,NA,CASSQERAAGYTF,TGCGCCAGCAGCCAAGAGCGGGCAGCTGGCTACACCTTC
many,TRBJ2-1,TRBV28,TRBD1,CASKWDSSYNEQFF,TGTGCCAGCAAGTGGGACAGCTCCTACAATGAGCAGTTCTTC
many,TRBJ1-5,TRBV4-3,NA,CASSQTRFGSNQPQHF,TGCGCCAGCAGCCAGACGAGGTTCGGGAGCAATCAGCCCCAGCATTTT
few,TRBJ2-5,TRBV4-3,NA,CASSQDRQDGETQYF,TGCGCCAGCAGCCAAGATAGGCAGGACGGAGAGACCCAGTACTTC
few,TRBJ1-1,TRBV3-1,TRBD1,CASSVQAGTGVYTEAFF,TGTGCCAGCAGCGTCCAGGCCGGGACAGGGGTTTACACTGAAGCTTTCTTT
NA,TRBJ2-2,TRBV5-5,TRBD1,CASSLGLGRGQNTGELFF,TGTGCCAGCAGCTTGGGACTCGGCAGGGGGCAAAACACCGGGGAGCTGTTTTTT
NA,TRBJ1-2,TRBV6-1,NA,CASGNWPHLYGYTF,TGTGCCAGCGGCAATTGGCCCCACCTCTATGGCTACACCTTC
few,TRBJ1-1,TRBV7-9,NA,CASAAEVGGVNTEAFF,TGTGCCAGCGCGGCCGAGGTGGGAGGGGTGAACACTGAAGCTTTCTTT
few,TRBJ2-7,TRBV27,NA,CASSLGPLPREQYF,TGTGCCAGCAGTTTAGGACCACTCCCGAGGGAGCAGTACTTC
few,TRBJ2-1,TRBV4-2,NA,CASSGTGTDPFAEQFF,TGTGCCAGCAGCGGAACCGGGACGGACCCTTTTGCTGAGCAGTTCTTC
NA,TRBJ2-7,TRBV19,TRBD1,CASSIATGSAEQYF,TGTGCCAGTAGTATAGCGACAGGGTCAGCCGAGCAGTACTTC
NA,TRBJ1-2,TRBV2,NA,CASSESTEVRNYGYTF,TGTGCCAGCAGTGAAAGCACGGAGGTTCGGAACTATGGCTACACCTTC
NA,TRBJ2-2,TRBV7-9,TRBD2,CASSLNPRGTSVTGELFF,TGTGCCAGCAGCCTAAACCCCCGAGGGACTAGCGTCACCGGGGAGCTGTTTTTT
few,TRBJ1-6,TRBV6-5,NA,CASRGGHNSPLHF,TGTGCCAGCAGGGGAGGGCACAATTCACCCCTCCACTTT
few,TRBJ2-7,TRBV20-1,TRBD1,CSARDGDSPTYEQYF,TGCAGTGCTAGAGATGGGGACAGCCCAACCTACGAGCAGTACTTC
NA,TRBJ2-1,TRBV7-3,NA,CASSLTKGNEQFF,TGTGCCAGCAGCTTAACAAAAGGAAATGAGCAGTTCTTC
many,TRBJ2-2,TRBV20-1,NA,CSARDWLTNTGELFF,TGCAGTGCTAGAGATTGGCTAACGAACACCGGGGAGCTGTTTTTT
NA,TRBJ2-1,TRBV19,TRBD2,CASSRAPLAGGNEQFF,TGTGCCAGTAGTAGGGCCCCACTAGCGGGTGGGAATGAGCAGTTCTTC
many,TRBJ2-1,TRBV9,NA,CASSPRDIYNEQFF,TGTGCCAGCAGCCCCAGGGACATCTACAATGAGCAGTTCTTC
many,TRBJ2-3,TRBV15,NA,CATSRDQDTQYF,TGTGCCACCAGCAGAGATCAAGATACGCAGTATTTT
NA,TRBJ2-2,TRBV7-9,NA,CASSPGTRDPNTGELFF,TGTGCCAGCAGCCCCGGGACTCGAGACCCGAACACCGGGGAGCTGTTTTTT
once,TRBJ2-7,TRBV2,NA,CASSGIVSYELYF,TGTGCCAGCAGTGGGATAGTTTCCTACGAGCTGTACTTC
many,TRBJ1-1,TRBV29-1,NA,CSVGGGENTEAFF,TGCAGCGTTGGTGGAGGGGAGAACACTGAAGCTTTCTTT
few,TRBJ1-1,TRBV4-3,NA,CASSPVLTTNTEAFF,TGCGCCAGCAGCCCCGTCTTGACAACGAACACTGAAGCTTTCTTT
many,TRBJ2-7,TRBV6-2/TRBV6-3,NA,CASTWESSYEQYF,TGTGCCAGCACCTGGGAGTCCTCCTACGAGCAGTACTTC
NA,TRBJ1-1,TRBV6-5,NA,CASSVSRWNTEAFF,TGTGCCAGCAGTGTCAGCAGGTGGAACACTGAAGCTTTCTTT
NA,TRBJ1-4,TRBV6-1,NA,CASSDLTESEKLFF,TGTGCCAGCAGTGACTTGACAGAGAGTGAAAAACTGTTTTTT
few,TRBJ2-2,TRBV9,NA,CASSLFTGELFF,TGTGCCAGCTCCTTATTCACCGGGGAGCTGTTTTTT
many,TRBJ2-7,TRBV7-9,NA,CASSAVRDNSYEQYF,TGTGCCAGCAGCGCGGTGCGGGACAACTCCTACGAGCAGTACTTC
NA,TRBJ1-2,TRBV7-9,NA,CASSLVSGTYYGYTF,TGTGCCAGCAGCTTAGTGTCAGGGACATACTATGGCTACACCTTC
NA,TRBJ2-7,TRBV20-1,NA,CSARRHGSYGQYF,TGCAGTGCCAGGAGACATGGCTCCTACGGGCAGTACTTC
few,TRBJ2-7,TRBV7-9,NA,CASTPEGSYEQYF,TGTGCCAGCACCCCGGAGGGCTCCTACGAGCAGTACTTC
NA,TRBJ2-1,TRBV29-1,TRBD2,CSVGPGLAGHNEQFF,TGCAGCGTTGGACCGGGACTAGCGGGACACAATGAGCAGTTCTTC
few,TRBJ2-1,TRBV18,NA,CASSRADEQFF,TGTGCCAGCTCACGGGCGGATGAGCAGTTCTTC
NA,TRBJ1-5,TRBV11-2,NA,CASSLGNRVYSNQPQHF,TGTGCCAGCAGCTTAGGTAACAGGGTATATAGCAATCAGCCCCAGCATTTT
NA,TRBJ2-1,TRBV28,TRBD1,CALSGTGFNEQFF,TGTGCCCTCTCCGGGACAGGGTTCAATGAGCAGTTCTTC
NA,TRBJ2-7,TRBV4-3,NA,CASSQQPGEQYF,TGCGCCAGCAGCCAACAACCCGGGGAGCAGTACTTC
few,TRBJ2-1,TRBV25-1,NA,CASSEFSSTGRPYNEQFF,TGTGCCAGCAGTGAATTTAGCTCCACCGGCCGCCCCTACAATGAGCAGTTCTTC
NA,TRBJ1-1,TRBV14,NA,CASSQDLLREAFF,TGTGCCAGCAGCCAAGATCTTTTAAGGGAAGCTTTCTTT
many,TRBJ2-1,TRBV4-3,NA,CASSQDIARYNEQFF,TGCGCCAGCAGCCAAGATATTGCGAGGTACAATGAGCAGTTCTTC
NA,TRBJ2-1,TRBV4-3,TRBD1,CASSQEGQDPDDEQFF,TGCGCCAGCAGCCAAGAGGGACAGGATCCGGATGATGAGCAGTTCTTC